This TCR beta chain was profiled in a study of blood T cell repertoires in COVID-19. Study-level information: Some COVID-19 samples were acute and others convalescent; all came from the United States, Italy and Spain. PBMCs, B-cell-depleted T cells, or T cells were the source of the cDNA or gDNA that made up the material.

After removal of 1 base from V and 5 bases from J, the junction contained 6 bases not matched to a gene. Germline lookup yields CDR1 MNHEY and CDR2 SVGEGT. The CDR3 has 16 residues. One Seattle source followed patients from active infection through their disease course. Original handling: Scientists estimated how many nucleated cells there were by amplifying reference gene primers. Sequencing used immunoSEQ multiplex PCR; TCRdb keeps in-frame clones, though not all of them. The D gene and trimming were derived from the DNA, and the V and J assignments and clone size from that table. Counted here are roughly 230,000 clones, almost 90% occurring once; the ten biggest clones make up 2.1%.

The origin of this receptor is a woman aged 55-70 years with COVID-19, enrolled during active disease. The sequenced material came from peripheral blood. This chain connects TRBV6-2 or TRBV6-3 to TRBJ2-1, with TRBD2 matching over 9 bases. This CDR3 reads CASSYFIAGAHNEQFF. For the CDR3, the DNA is TGTGCCAGCAGTTACTTCATAGCGGGGGCCCACAATGAGCAGTTCTTC.